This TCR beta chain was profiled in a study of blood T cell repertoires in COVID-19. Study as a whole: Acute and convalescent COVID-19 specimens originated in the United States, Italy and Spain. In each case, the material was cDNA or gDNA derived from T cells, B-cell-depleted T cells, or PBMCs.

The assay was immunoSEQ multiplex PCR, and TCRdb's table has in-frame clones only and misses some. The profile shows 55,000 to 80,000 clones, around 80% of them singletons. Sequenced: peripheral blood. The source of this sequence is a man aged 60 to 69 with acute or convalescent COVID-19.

The CDR3 sequence: CATSRGTHEQFF. In DNA form, the CDR3 reads TGTGCCACCAGCAGAGGTACACATGAGCAGTTCTTC. The V gene is TRBV15, the J gene TRBJ2-1; unclear D gene. CDR3 length: 12 amino acids. CDR1 LNHNV and CDR2 YYDKDF come from the germline V gene (reference sequence). V was shortened by 1 base and J by 8 bases, with 6 bases between the two germline ends.